This entry lists 7 T cell receptor beta chains sequenced from one sample in a study of Graves' ophthalmopathy and Graves' hyperthyroidism. The authors amplified TCR beta CDR3 regions from RNA transcripts. HTBI-primed RT-PCR formed the first round, and a multiplex PCR formed the second. TCRdb analysed the multiplex PCR reads with MiXCR anew, one entry per CDR3 protein. The table has around 660,000 distinct CDR3 sequences, 35% to 50% seen once. The material sequenced was peripheral blood. The receptor source for this set is an adult man with Graves' ophthalmopathy.

This clonotype was counted ten times or more. The chain joins TRBV7-8 to TRBJ2-7; D is possibly TRBD1 or TRBD2 (5 bases each). Per the germline V gene, CDR1 is SGHVS and CDR2 is FQNEAQ. CDR3 length: 14 amino acids. V lost 4 bases, J lost 4 bases, and 14 bases lay in between. DNA of the CDR3: TGTGCCAGCAGCTACCGGGCTGGGGGTTACGAGCAGTACTTC. This translates into CASSYRAGGYEQYF.

J is TRBJ2-7 and V is TRBV12-3 or TRBV12-4; D remains ambiguous. Trimming pared 3 bases from V and 6 bases from J, leaving 15 bases between. This CDR3 comprises 14 residues. CDR3 bases: TGTGCCAGCAGTTTCCGACTGATTGTCTGCGAGCAGTACTTC. Translated, it gives CASSFRLIVCEQYF.

The chain combines TRBV11-2 with TRBJ1-2; TRBD1 matches at 7 bases. CDR1 and CDR2 from the germline V gene are SGHAT and FQNNGV. Germline trimming cut 4 bases from V and 7 bases from J; bases unmatched to any gene: 9. CDR3 length equals 14 residues. DNA for the CDR3: TGTGCCAGCAGCTCTTTACAGGGGACTGGTGGCTACACCTTC. As protein: CASSSLQGTGGYTF. The full variable domain, completed using reference TRBV11-2 and TRBJ1-2, is EAGVAQSPRYKIIEKRQSVAFWCNPISGHATLYWYQQILGQGPKLLIQFQNNGVVDDSQLPKDRFSAERLKGVDSTLKIQPAKLEDSAVYLCASSSLQGTGGYTFGSGTRLTVV.

There are many counts of this clonotype. This chain links TRBV10-3 with TRBJ2-5, with 9 bases matching TRBD1. The CDR3 is made up of 16 amino acids. The junction had 11 bases not matched to a gene; V was cut back by 4 bases and J by 5 bases. Germline lookup yields CDR1 ENHRY and CDR2 SYGVKD. CDR3: CAISGGTGHVGETQYF. CDR3 DNA sequence: TGTGCCATCAGTGGCGGGACAGGGCATGTTGGCGAGACCCAGTACTTC.

To note about this clonotype: A read error may account for a junction end that differs from germline. The CDR3 DNA reads TGTGCCACCAGCAGCACAGGGGGCTTGGAGACCCAGTACTTC. This sequence encodes CATSSTGGLETQYF. The rearrangement uses TRBV5-1 and TRBJ2-5; 9 bases align to TRBD1. This CDR3 comprises 14 residues. The germline V gene encodes CDR1 SGHRS and CDR2 YFSETQ.

This clonotype was picked up a small number of times. V and J are TRBV25-1 and TRBJ1-1, with TRBD1 matching over 9 bases. There are 17 residues in the CDR3. V was pared by 3 bases and J by 3 bases, with 11 bases of the junction left unmatched. Per germline, CDR1 MGHDK and CDR2 SYGVNS. CDR3 in amino acids: CASSDPGQGIGDTEAFF. The CDR3 DNA reads as TGTGCCAGCAGTGATCCGGGACAGGGTATCGGGGACACTGAAGCTTTCTTT.

At least ten counts were recorded for this clonotype. V gene TRBV3-1 combines with J gene TRBJ2-5; the D gene is possibly TRBD2 (5 bases). This CDR3 is 13 amino acids long. Trimming left V 4 bases short and J 5 bases short, with 11 bases between. Per the germline V gene, CDR1 is LGHDT and CDR2 is YNNKEL (reference sequence). The CDR3: CASSPPERETQYF. The CDR3 DNA is TGTGCCAGCAGCCCCCCAGAGCGGGAGACCCAGTACTTC.